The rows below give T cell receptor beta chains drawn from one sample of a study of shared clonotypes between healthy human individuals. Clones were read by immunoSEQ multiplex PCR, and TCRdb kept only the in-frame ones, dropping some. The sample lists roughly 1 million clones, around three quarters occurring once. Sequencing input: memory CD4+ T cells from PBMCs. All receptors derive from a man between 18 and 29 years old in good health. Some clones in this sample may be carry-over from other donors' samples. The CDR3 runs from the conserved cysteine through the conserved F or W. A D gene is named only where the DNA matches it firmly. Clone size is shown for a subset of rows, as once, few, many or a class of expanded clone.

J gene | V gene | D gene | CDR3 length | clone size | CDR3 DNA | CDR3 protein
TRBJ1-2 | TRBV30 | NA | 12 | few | TGTGCCTGGGCGGACAGTTCCTATGGCTACACCTTC | CAWADSSYGYTF
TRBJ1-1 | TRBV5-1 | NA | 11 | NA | TGCGCCAGCAGCTTGGCCGACGTGGCTTTCTTT | CASSLADVAFF
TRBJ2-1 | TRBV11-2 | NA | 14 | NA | TGTGCCAGCAGCTTAGCAGGGCGGCACAATGAGCAGTTCTTC | CASSLAGRHNEQFF
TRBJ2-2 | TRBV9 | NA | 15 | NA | TGTGCCAGCAGCAGCCGGGACCACCCGCCCGGGGAGCTGTTTTTT | CASSSRDHPPGELFF
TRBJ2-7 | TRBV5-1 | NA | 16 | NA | TGCGCCAGCAGCTTGGGGTTGGAATATCTCTCCTACGAGCAGTACTTC | CASSLGLEYLSYEQYF
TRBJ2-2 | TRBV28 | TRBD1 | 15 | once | TGTGCCAGCAGTTGGGACAGGCGGAGCACCGGGGAGCTGTTTTTT | CASSWDRRSTGELFF
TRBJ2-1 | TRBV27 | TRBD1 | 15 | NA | TGTGCCAGCAGTTTACCGGGACAGGGGGCGAAAGAGCAGTTCTTC | CASSLPGQGAKEQFF
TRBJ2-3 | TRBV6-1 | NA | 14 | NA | TGTGCCAGCAGTGAAGCCCAGGGCCGACGGGCGCAGTATTTT | CASSEAQGRRAQYF
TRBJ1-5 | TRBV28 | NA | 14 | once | TGTGCCAGCAGGGGATGGGTCAGCAATCAGCCCCAGCATTTT | CASRGWVSNQPQHF
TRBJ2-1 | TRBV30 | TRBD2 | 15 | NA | TGTGCCTGGAGTGGTGGGCTAGCGGGAGTTGATGAGCAGTTCTTC | CAWSGGLAGVDEQFF
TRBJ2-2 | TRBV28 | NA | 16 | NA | TGTGCCAGCAGTTCGAAGGGAGTCGGATACACCGGGGAGCTGTTTTTT | CASSSKGVGYTGELFF
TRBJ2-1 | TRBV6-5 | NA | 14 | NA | TGTGCCACCCTCGGAAAGAGCTCCTACAATGAGCAGTTCTTC | CATLGKSSYNEQFF
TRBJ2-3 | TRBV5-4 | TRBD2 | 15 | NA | TGTGCCAGCAGCCTCGGACTAGCGGGCACAGATACGCAGTATTTT | CASSLGLAGTDTQYF
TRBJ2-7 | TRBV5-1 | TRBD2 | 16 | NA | TGCGCCAGCAGCACCGGGACTAGCGGGAGGTACTACGAGCAGTACTTC | CASSTGTSGRYYEQYF
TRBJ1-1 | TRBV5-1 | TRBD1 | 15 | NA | TGCGCCAGCAGATTGGAGGGGGCCTTGAACACTGAAGCTTTCTTT | CASRLEGALNTEAFF
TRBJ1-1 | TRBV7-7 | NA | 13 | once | TGTGCCAGCAGCAAAACAGTGGACACTGAAGCTTTCTTT | CASSKTVDTEAFF
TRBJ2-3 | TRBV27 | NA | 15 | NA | TGTGCCAGCAGTTTAACGGTGGTCGGGCAGGGAAGGCTGTATTTT | CASSLTVVGQGRLYF
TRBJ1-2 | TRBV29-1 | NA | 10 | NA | TGCAGCGTAAGCCCCTATGGCTACACCTTC | CSVSPYGYTF
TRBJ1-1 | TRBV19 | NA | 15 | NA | TGTGCCAGTAGTATAATGGGGGCCGCAAACACTGAAGCTTTCTTT | CASSIMGAANTEAFF
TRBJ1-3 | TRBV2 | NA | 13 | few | TGTGCCAGCAATCCGAGCTCTGGAAACACCATATATTTT | CASNPSSGNTIYF
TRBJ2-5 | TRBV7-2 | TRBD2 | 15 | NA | TGTGCCAGCAGCCCAGCCGGGACTACTAAAGAGACCCAGTACTTC | CASSPAGTTKETQYF
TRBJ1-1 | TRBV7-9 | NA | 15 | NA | TGTGCCAGCAGCTTGGCAGGGACACCGAACACTGAAGCTTTCTTT | CASSLAGTPNTEAFF
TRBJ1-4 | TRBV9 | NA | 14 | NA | TGTGCCAGCAGCTCGACAGACCTTAATGAAAAACTGTTTTTT | CASSSTDLNEKLFF
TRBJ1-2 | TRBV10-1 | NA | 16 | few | TGCGCCAGCAGTGGCCAAGACTACGCTGGTAACTATGGCTACACCTTC | CASSGQDYAGNYGYTF
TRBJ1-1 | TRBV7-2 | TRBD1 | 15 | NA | TGTGCCAGCAGCTCCCTCAGGGGGGGGAACACTGAAGCTTTCTTT | CASSSLRGGNTEAFF
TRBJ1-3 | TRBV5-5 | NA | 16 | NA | TGTGCCAGCAGCTTGTGGTCAGGACCCTCTGGAAACACCATATATTTT | CASSLWSGPSGNTIYF
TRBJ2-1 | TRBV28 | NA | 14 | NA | TGTGCCAGCGGGGAGACTAAGACTTACAATGAGCAGTTCTTC | CASGETKTYNEQFF
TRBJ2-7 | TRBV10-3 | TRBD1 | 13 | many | TGTGCCGCTTCCACGGGACAGGGTAGCGAGCAGTACTTC | CAASTGQGSEQYF
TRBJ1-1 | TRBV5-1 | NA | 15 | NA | TGCGCCAGCAGCTTGAAGGGGAGTTGGAACACTGAAGCTTTCTTT | CASSLKGSWNTEAFF
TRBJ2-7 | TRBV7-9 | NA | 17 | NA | TGTGCCAGCAGCTTACTCCCGAATCTCAAGTACACCTACGAGCAGTACTTC | CASSLLPNLKYTYEQYF
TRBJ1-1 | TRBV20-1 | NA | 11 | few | TGCAGTGCTAGAGGGGCAGCTGAAGCTTTCTTT | CSARGAAEAFF
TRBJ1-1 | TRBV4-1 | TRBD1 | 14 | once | TGCGCCAGCAGCCAGCCCAACAGGGGCACTGAAGCTTTCTTT | CASSQPNRGTEAFF
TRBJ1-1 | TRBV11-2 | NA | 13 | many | TGTGCCAGCAGTGAGCAGGGGTCTACTGAAGCTTTCTTT | CASSEQGSTEAFF
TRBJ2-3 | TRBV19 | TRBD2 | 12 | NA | TGTGCCAGTAGTACTAGCGGTGATACGCAGTATTTT | CASSTSGDTQYF
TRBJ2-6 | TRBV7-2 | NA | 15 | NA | TGTGCCAGCAACCAAGGGGGTTCTGGGGCCAACGTCCTGACTTTC | CASNQGGSGANVLTF
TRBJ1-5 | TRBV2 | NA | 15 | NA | TGTGCCAGCGGAGACCTCGGGGGATACAATCAGCCCCAGCATTTT | CASGDLGGYNQPQHF
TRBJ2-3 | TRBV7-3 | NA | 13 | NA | TGTGCCAGCAGCTTAACCTTGGGAGATACGCAGTATTTT | CASSLTLGDTQYF
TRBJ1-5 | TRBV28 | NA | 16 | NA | TGTGCCAGCAGTGACGACACCGATGCTAGCAATCAGCCCCAGCATTTT | CASSDDTDASNQPQHF
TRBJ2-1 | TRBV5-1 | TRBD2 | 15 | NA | TGCGCCAGCAGCTTAGGGAGCGGGGGCTACAATGAGCAGTTCTTC | CASSLGSGGYNEQFF
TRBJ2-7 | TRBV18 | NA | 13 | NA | TGTGCCAGCTCACCAGAAGCGGCCTACGAGCAGTACTTC | CASSPEAAYEQYF
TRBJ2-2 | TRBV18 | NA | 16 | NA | TGTGCCAGCTCACCAAATTTGCAGAAGAACACCGGGGAGCTGTTTTTT | CASSPNLQKNTGELFF
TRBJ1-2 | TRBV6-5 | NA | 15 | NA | TGTGCCAGCAGTTACGAGCCAGGGGCAAAATATGGCTACACCTTC | CASSYEPGAKYGYTF
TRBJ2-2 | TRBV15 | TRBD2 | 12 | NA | TGTGCCACCAGACGGGAGGCCGGGGAGCTGTTTTTT | CATRREAGELFF
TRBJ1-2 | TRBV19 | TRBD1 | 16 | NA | TGTGCCAGTAGTCCCGACAGGGGGCCGGGACGTTATGGCTACACCTTC | CASSPDRGPGRYGYTF
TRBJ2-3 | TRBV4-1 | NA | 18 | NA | TGCGCCAGCAGCCAACTAGGGGTAGCGGATTTATACACAGATACGCAGTATTTT | CASSQLGVADLYTDTQYF
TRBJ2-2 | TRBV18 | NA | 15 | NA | TGTGCCAGCTCACCACGGCCCCTGTCTCTGGGGGAGCTGTTTTTT | CASSPRPLSLGELFF
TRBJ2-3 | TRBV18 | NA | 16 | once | TGTGCCAGCTCACCCAACCTGGAAGGGGCCCCAGATACGCAGTATTTT | CASSPNLEGAPDTQYF
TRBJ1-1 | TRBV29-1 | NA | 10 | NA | TGCAGCGTCTTTGATACTGAAGCTTTCTTT | CSVFDTEAFF
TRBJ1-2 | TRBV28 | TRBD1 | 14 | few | TGTGCCAGCAGCTCCAAGGGAACAGGGGATGGCTACACCTTC | CASSSKGTGDGYTF
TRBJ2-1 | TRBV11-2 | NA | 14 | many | TGTGCCAGCAGCTCAGGGACTGTTTACAATGAGCAGTTCTTC | CASSSGTVYNEQFF
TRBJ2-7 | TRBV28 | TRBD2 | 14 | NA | TGTGCCAGCAGTTCACCAGCGGGGTTCTACGAGCAGTACTTC | CASSSPAGFYEQYF
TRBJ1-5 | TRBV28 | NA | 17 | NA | TGTGCCAGCAGCCCCGGCGGGGCAAAAAAAAGGGGTCAGCCCCAGCATTTT | CASSPGGAKKRGQPQHF
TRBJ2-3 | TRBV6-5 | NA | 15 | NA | TGTGCCAGCAGGGTAGACAATGTCGGAGCAGATACGCAGTATTTT | CASRVDNVGADTQYF
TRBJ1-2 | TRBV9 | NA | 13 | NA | TGTGCCAGCAGCCCACAGACTAACTATGGCTACACCTTC | CASSPQTNYGYTF
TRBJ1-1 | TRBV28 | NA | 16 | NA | TGTGCCAGCAGAGAGACGGGGTCTTGGGAAGGGACTGAAGCTTTCTTT | CASRETGSWEGTEAFF